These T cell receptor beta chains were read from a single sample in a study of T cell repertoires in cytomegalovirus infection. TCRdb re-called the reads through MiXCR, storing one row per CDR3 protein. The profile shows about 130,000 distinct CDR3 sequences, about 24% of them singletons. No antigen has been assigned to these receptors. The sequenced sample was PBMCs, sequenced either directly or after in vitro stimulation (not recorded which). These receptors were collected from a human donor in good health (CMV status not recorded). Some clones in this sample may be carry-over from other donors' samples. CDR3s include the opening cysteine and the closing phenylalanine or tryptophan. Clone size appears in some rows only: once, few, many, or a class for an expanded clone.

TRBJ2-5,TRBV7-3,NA,CASSPNGETQYF
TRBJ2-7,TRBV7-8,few,CASSLLADLSYEQYF
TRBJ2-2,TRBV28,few,CASSYPTSGTGELFF
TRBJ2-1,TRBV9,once,CASSVAVSVAQYEQFF
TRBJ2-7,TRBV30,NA,CAWSGRYEQYF
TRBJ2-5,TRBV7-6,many,CASSRGETQYF
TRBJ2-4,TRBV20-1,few,CSARLETTLAKNIQYF
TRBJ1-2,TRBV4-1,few,CASSQAPGTQGYTF
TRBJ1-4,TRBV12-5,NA,CASGLEGRRNEKLFF
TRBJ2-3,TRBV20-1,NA,CSARDMGPSDTQYF
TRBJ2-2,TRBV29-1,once,CSVDRYPGQTNTGELFF
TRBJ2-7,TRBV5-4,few,CASSSGGDISSYEQYF
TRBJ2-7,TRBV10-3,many,CAISEASSYEQYF
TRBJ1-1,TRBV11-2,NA,CASSSSRDTEAFF
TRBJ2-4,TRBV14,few,CASSLTLAKNIQYF
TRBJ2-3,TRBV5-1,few,CASSFDPGLAGLQSTDTQYF
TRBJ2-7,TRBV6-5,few,CASSYLSGLAGVEQYF
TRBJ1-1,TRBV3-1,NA,CASSQDPDRVSTEAFF
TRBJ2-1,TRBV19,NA,CASSITGLNEQFF
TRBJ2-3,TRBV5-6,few,CASSLALAIADTQYF
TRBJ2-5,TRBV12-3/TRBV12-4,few,CASSLGIAGGGETQYF
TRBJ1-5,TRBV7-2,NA,CASSLVVWGGAQHF
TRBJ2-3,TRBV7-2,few,CASSTSSLTDTQYF
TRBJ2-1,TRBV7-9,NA,CASSLDGRGNEQFF
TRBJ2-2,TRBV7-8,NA,CASSLLMGELFF
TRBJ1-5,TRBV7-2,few,CASSFKSGNQPQHF
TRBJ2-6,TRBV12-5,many,CASGLVPGAILAGGPPGANVLTF
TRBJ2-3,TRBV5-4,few,CASSLAQGTDTQYF
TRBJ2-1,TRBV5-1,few,CASSLVRTGNNEQFF
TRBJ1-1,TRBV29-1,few,CSVERRRAGTEAFF
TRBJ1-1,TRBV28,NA,CASSLHRADKNTEAFF
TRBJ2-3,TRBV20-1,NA,CSARGVADTQYF
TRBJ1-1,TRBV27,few,CASSLSLGYPMNTEAFF
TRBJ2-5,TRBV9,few,CASSVAPPGTSGRGETQYF
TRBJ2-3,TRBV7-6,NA,CASSLEWRDGSDTQYF
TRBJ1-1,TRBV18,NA,CASSPRQNSEAFF
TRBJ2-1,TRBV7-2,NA,CASSFGDYRDNEQFF
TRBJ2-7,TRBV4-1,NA,CASSARGTGAYEQYF
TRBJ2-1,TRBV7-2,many,CASSSGTGSSGRFSYNEQFF
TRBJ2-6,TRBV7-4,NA,CATDYSGANVLTF
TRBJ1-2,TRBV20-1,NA,CSALKGEGGYTF
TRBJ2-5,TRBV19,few,CASSVGLAGKQETQYF
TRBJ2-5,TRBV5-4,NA,CASSFSSGSMHGETQYF
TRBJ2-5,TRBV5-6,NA,CASSFGRVKTQYF
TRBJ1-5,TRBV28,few,CASSLSLRGGQPQHF
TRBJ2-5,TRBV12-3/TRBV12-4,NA,CASSPQTGRGETQYF
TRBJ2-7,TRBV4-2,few,CASSEAKPAATGVF
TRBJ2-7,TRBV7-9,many,CASSSAGTSGYEQYF
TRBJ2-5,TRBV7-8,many,CASSSRLQETQYF
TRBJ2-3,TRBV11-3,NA,CASSLRNPAYTDTQYF
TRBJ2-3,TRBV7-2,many,CASSFGLRERTDTQYF
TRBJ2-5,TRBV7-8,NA,CASSPVGGGETQYF
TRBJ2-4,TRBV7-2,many,CASSVQGSGKNIQYF
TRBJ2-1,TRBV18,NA,CASSEVSYNEQFF
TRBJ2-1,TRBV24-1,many,CATSDLAGSSSYNEQFF
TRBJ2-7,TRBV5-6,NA,CASSLRTSGIREQYF
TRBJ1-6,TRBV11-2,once,CASRWATGGNSPLHF
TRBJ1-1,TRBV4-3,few,CASSQGPGRDTEAFF
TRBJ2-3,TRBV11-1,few,CASSPGLEWSLDTQYF
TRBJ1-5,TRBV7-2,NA,CASSLAWGGGQPQHF